This record concerns one TCR beta chain sequence. Time point in this sample: blood 2 weeks post-SBRT. The treatment: 15 Gy SBRT to primary tumor, nephrectomy 4 weeks later. These data are taken from a study of radiation and T cells in renal cell carcinoma. Germline V CDR1 and CDR2: SEHNR, FQNEAQ (reference sequence). This CDR3 contains 14 residues. The V and J ends lost 6 bases and 3 bases respectively, with 15 bases between them. Sequencing used immunoSEQ multiplex PCR; TCRdb keeps in-frame clones, though not all of them. The sample has around 130,000 clones, 75% to 90% seen once; the top ten hold less than 2.5%.

The receptor was derived from a woman in her sixties or seventies with renal cell carcinoma. This sample comprised blood, obtained from a patient whose treatment included radiotherapy and nephrectomy. The J gene is TRBJ2-7, the V gene TRBV7-9; D may be TRBD1 or TRBD2 (6 bases each). The CDR3 sequence: CASSQPGAIYEQYF. CDR3 sequence (DNA): TGTGCCAGCAGTCAACCGGGGGCGATCTACGAGCAGTACTTC.